This T cell receptor beta chain was identified in a study of monozygotic twins with inflammatory bowel disease. Researchers isolated total RNA from whole blood without sorting T cells. The CDR3 is 13 residues long. Germline V CDR1 and CDR2: MNHEY, SMNVEV (reference sequence). After re-calling the 5' RACE reads, TCRdb lists one entry per CDR3 protein, DNA absent. In all, the sample yields 200,000 to 250,000 distinct CDR3 sequences. This clonotype was sampled from a human donor with ulcerative colitis or Crohn's disease, or a healthy co-twin of an affected twin (not recorded which). The source material was blood. The chain has TRBV27 and TRBJ2-7. The CDR3 here is CASSFGRRREQYF.